This T cell receptor (beta chain) was recorded in a study of CD8 T cells in ankylosing spondylitis. The V gene's germline CDR1 is MGHDK and CDR2 SYGVNS. The V segment lost 3 bases and the J segment 0 bases; nucleotides outside the gene matches: 6. The CDR3 is 17 amino acids. Scientists made TCR beta libraries using quantitative 5'-RACE with molecular barcodes. TCRdb ran MiXCR on the 5' RACE reads and lists one entry per CDR3 protein. Of hundreds of thousands of distinct CDR3 sequences in the sample, about 26% are singletons; the top ten hold just over 6.5%. The origin of this receptor is a male donor with ankylosing spondylitis or in good health (not recorded which). The sample was blood, either unsorted or a sorted T cell fraction (not recorded which). V usage is TRBV25-1 and J usage is TRBJ2-1; the match to TRBD2 covers 9 bases. The CDR3 region has the DNA TGTGCCAGCAGTGACCTAGCGGGATCAAGCTCCTACAATGAGCAGTTCTTC. Amino acid sequence: CASSDLAGSSSYNEQFF.